The rows below give T cell receptor beta chains drawn from one sample of a study of OX40 agonist ivuxolimab in advanced cancers. TCRdb keeps only in-frame clones here, not all; method: immunoSEQ multiplex PCR. The sample contains about 27,000 clones, approximately 78% of which appear only once. Sequences were derived from CD4+ or CD8+ T cells sorted from blood, sampled in a trial of the OX40 agonist ivuxolimab. Receptor source: an adult with an advanced solid tumor such as melanoma, head and neck, liver or kidney cancer. The CDR3 runs from the conserved cysteine through the conserved F or W. D genes are given only for firm matches. Clone size is given for some rows only: seen once, a few or many times, or a class if the clone is expanded.

TRBJ1-3	TRBV10-3	-	-	TGTGCCACCTACTCCCCCGGCCGTGGGGAGGGAAACACCATATATTTT	CATYSPGRGEGNTIYF
TRBJ2-7	TRBV7-2	-	-	TGTGCCAGCAGCCCCTTCCCCTACGAGCAGTACTTC	CASSPFPYEQYF
TRBJ1-1	TRBV5-1	-	-	TGCGCCAGCAGCTCAAGTCTCGCAGGCCCCAACATGAACACTGAAGCTTTCTTT	CASSSSLAGPNMNTEAFF
TRBJ2-1	TRBV27	-	-	TGTGCCAGCAGTTGGCTAGGTGATGGTGAGCAGTTCTTC	CASSWLGDGEQFF
TRBJ1-1	TRBV29-1	-	once	TGCAGCGTTGTGGTCACTGAAGCTTTCTTT	CSVVVTEAFF
TRBJ1-1	TRBV6-5	-	-	TGTGCCAGCAGCCTGGGAGGGAACACTGAAGCTTTCTTT	CASSLGGNTEAFF
TRBJ1-1	TRBV27	-	-	TGTGCCAGCAGTTTATCGGGGGAGGGAAACACTGAAGCTTTCTTT	CASSLSGEGNTEAFF
TRBJ2-3	TRBV6-1	-	-	TGTGCCAGCAGTGAAGCTTGGCGGGGCGGCGATACGCAGTATTTT	CASSEAWRGGDTQYF
TRBJ2-1	TRBV7-3	-	medium-sized	TGTGCCAGCAGCTCTCGAGCGGGTTCCTACAATGAGCAGTTCTTC	CASSSRAGSYNEQFF
TRBJ1-5	TRBV4-1	TRBD1	-	TGCGCCAGCAGCCAAGATTCTCCCGCCGACAGGGGGAGGATCCAGCCCCAGCATTTT	CASSQDSPADRGRIQPQHF
TRBJ1-2	TRBV7-9	-	-	TGTGCCAGCAGCCCCCCGGTAGGGGGTTGGAATAGCTATGGCTACACCTTC	CASSPPVGGWNSYGYTF
TRBJ2-7	TRBV14	TRBD2	once	TGTGCCAGCAGCCCTATAGCGGGAGTCGGTTCTAGTGAGCAGTACTTC	CASSPIAGVGSSEQYF
TRBJ1-5	TRBV28	TRBD1	-	TGTGCCAGCAGTGTTCCGGGACAGGGACATCAGCCCCAGCATTTT	CASSVPGQGHQPQHF
TRBJ2-3	TRBV27	TRBD2	-	TGTGCCAGCAGTACCATAGCGGGAACAAGCACAGATACGCAGTATTTT	CASSTIAGTSTDTQYF
TRBJ1-2	TRBV2	-	-	TGTGCCAGCAGTGACCCCTATGGCTACACCTTC	CASSDPYGYTF
TRBJ2-3	TRBV29-1	TRBD2	-	TGCAGCGTTGAGGGACTAGCGGGGGGACTCACAGATACGCAGTATTTT	CSVEGLAGGLTDTQYF
TRBJ2-5	TRBV5-1	-	-	TGCGCCAGCAGCTTCAGTGAGACCCAGTACTTC	CASSFSETQYF
TRBJ2-2	TRBV15	-	few	TGTGCCACCAGCAGCCCCTGGGGACGGGCCGGGGAGCTGTTTTTT	CATSSPWGRAGELFF
TRBJ2-5	TRBV27	TRBD1	-	TGTGCCAGCAGCACAGGGGGAAAGGAGCAGTACTTC	CASSTGGKEQYF
TRBJ2-5	TRBV28	TRBD2	-	TGTGCCAGCAGTTTTGTGGGCGGGAGGGAGACCCAGTACTTC	CASSFVGGRETQYF
TRBJ1-1	TRBV27	-	-	TGTGCCAGCAGTTTCCGTGGGAACACTGAAGCTTTCTTT	CASSFRGNTEAFF
TRBJ1-2	TRBV9	-	-	TGTGCCAGCAGAGACGGGGGAGGCTACACCTTC	CASRDGGGYTF
TRBJ2-4	TRBV9	TRBD1	few	TGTGCCAGCAGCGCCCAGACAGGGTTCGACATTCAGTACTTC	CASSAQTGFDIQYF
TRBJ2-5	TRBV5-1	TRBD2	-	TGCGCCAGCCGACGAACTAGCGGGAGTTCTCAAGAGACCCAGTACTTC	CASRRTSGSSQETQYF
TRBJ1-2	TRBV19	-	-	TGTGCCAGTAGTATAGGGACACAGTTTGCACGGGATGGCTACACCTTC	CASSIGTQFARDGYTF
TRBJ1-1	TRBV28	-	-	TGTGCCAGCAGTTTATGGGAGGGCAATACTGAAGCTTTCTTT	CASSLWEGNTEAFF
TRBJ2-7	TRBV2	-	-	TGTGCCAGCAGTGACCGGGACATTTACTACGAGCAGTACTTC	CASSDRDIYYEQYF
TRBJ2-7	TRBV7-6	-	-	TGTGCCAGCAGCTTCCTTGGGGGTACCAGCTACGAGCAGTACTTC	CASSFLGGTSYEQYF
TRBJ1-1	TRBV27	TRBD1	once	TGTGCCAGCACAGGGGGCACTGAAGCTTTCTTT	CASTGGTEAFF
TRBJ2-6	TRBV7-9	TRBD2	-	TGTGCCAGCAGCCCTTTAGCGGGGGCCGATGGGGCCAACGTCCTGACTTTC	CASSPLAGADGANVLTF
TRBJ2-1	TRBV7-6	-	once	TGTGCCAGCAGCGAATTCGGGACGAGCACGTTACTGGGTGACAATGAGCAGTTCTTC	CASSEFGTSTLLGDNEQFF
TRBJ2-7	TRBV6-1	-	-	TGTGCCAGCAGAGACCGGGGAGGCTACGAGCAGTACTTC	CASRDRGGYEQYF
TRBJ2-5	TRBV7-9	-	few	TGTGCCAGCAGCATCGGCTGGCAAGAGACCCAGTACTTC	CASSIGWQETQYF
TRBJ2-3	TRBV7-3	-	few	TGTGCCAGCAGCTTTGTTGGAGATACGCAGTATTTT	CASSFVGDTQYF
TRBJ1-5	TRBV28	-	once	TGTGCCAGCAGTTTTGGGGAACATCAGCCCCAGCATTTT	CASSFGEHQPQHF
TRBJ2-3	TRBV4-2	TRBD2	-	TGTGCCAGCAGCCAAGATCCGTCGGGGGGGGGCACAGATACGCAGTATTTT	CASSQDPSGGGTDTQYF
TRBJ1-2	TRBV2	TRBD1	-	TGTGCCAGCCAGGGGGCAGGGTCCTTAAACTATGGCTACACCTTC	CASQGAGSLNYGYTF
TRBJ2-7	TRBV5-6	-	once	TGTGCCAGCAGCTTGGACTTATCCTACGAGCAGTACTTC	CASSLDLSYEQYF
TRBJ2-2	TRBV5-1	TRBD1	-	TGCGCCAGCAGCTTGCCGGGACAGGGCGGCACCGGGGAGCTGTTTTTT	CASSLPGQGGTGELFF
TRBJ1-3	TRBV5-6	TRBD1	-	TGTGCCAGCAGACTCCGGGACAGGGGTCTCGTGGACACCATATATTTT	CASRLRDRGLVDTIYF
TRBJ2-3	TRBV30	TRBD2	-	TGTGCCTGGACTAGCGGAATCACAGATACGCAGTATTTT	CAWTSGITDTQYF
TRBJ2-5	TRBV7-2	-	-	TGTGCCAGCAAGGGGCCGGGGGGCCTTGAGACCCAGTACTTC	CASKGPGGLETQYF
TRBJ2-3	TRBV28	-	-	TGTGCCAGCAGTCACCGGGCCGGTCGGTTGGGTACGCAGTATTTT	CASSHRAGRLGTQYF
TRBJ2-1	TRBV5-4	-	-	TGTGCCAGCAGCTTGGTCCTGAGCTCCTACAATGAGCAGTTCTTC	CASSLVLSSYNEQFF
TRBJ2-5	TRBV19	-	-	TGTGCCAGTAGTAGTATCCAGACCTCTAGAGAGACCCAGTACTTC	CASSSIQTSRETQYF
TRBJ1-2	TRBV27	-	-	TGTGCCAGCAGTTCTGGGAAGGGGTACACCTTC	CASSSGKGYTF
TRBJ2-7	TRBV5-1	-	-	TGCGCCAGCAGCTTGGCGGCGGGGGCATCTCTTTACGAGCAGTACTTC	CASSLAAGASLYEQYF
TRBJ2-7	TRBV11-2	-	-	TGTGCCAGCAGCTTAGCAGGGACATGGAGAAGCGAGCAGTACTTC	CASSLAGTWRSEQYF
TRBJ2-7	TRBV30	TRBD2	-	TGTGCCTGGGGAACTAGCGGGAGTATTTACGAGCAGTACTTC	CAWGTSGSIYEQYF
TRBJ2-2	TRBV10-2	TRBD2	-	TGCGCCAGTTACCGGACTAGCGGGAACACCGGGGAGCTGTTTTTT	CASYRTSGNTGELFF
TRBJ2-1	TRBV27	-	once	TGTGCCAGCAGTTTATCGCCCCTGGCTACTAAGCAGTTCTTC	CASSLSPLATKQFF
TRBJ1-1	TRBV5-5	-	-	TGTGCCAGCAATGAAAATGGGAACACTGAAGCTTTCTTT	CASNENGNTEAFF
TRBJ2-1	TRBV7-3	TRBD2	-	TGTGCCAGCAGCTTAGCAGCGGGAGGAGGCAATGAGCAGTTCTTC	CASSLAAGGGNEQFF
TRBJ1-2	TRBV19	TRBD1	-	TGTGCCAGTAGTATCGGGACAGAAACGGGGGGCTACACCTTC	CASSIGTETGGYTF
TRBJ2-1	TRBV7-3	TRBD2	-	TGTGCCAGCAGCCAAACGGGACTAGTCGGGAATGAGCAGTTCTTC	CASSQTGLVGNEQFF
TRBJ2-3	TRBV7-2	TRBD2	once	TGTGCCAGCAGCTCCATGACTAGCGGGGTGGATACGCAGTATTTT	CASSSMTSGVDTQYF
TRBJ2-1	TRBV21-1	-	once	TGTGCCAGCAGCAGACCTACAGGGACCGGGCTCTTC	CASSRPTGTGLF
TRBJ2-7	TRBV6-5	-	-	TGTGCCAGCAGTTACTCCGGGGAATTTGACAACGAGCAGTACTTC	CASSYSGEFDNEQYF